One sample yielded the 20 T cell receptor beta chains listed below, sequenced in a study of shared clonotypes between healthy human individuals. Some clones are missing from TCRdb's copy, which holds only in-frame ones; the method was immunoSEQ multiplex PCR. The sample records about 680,000 clones, around four fifths being singletons. What was sequenced was memory CD4+ T cells sorted from blood. Subset here: CD45RA-negative fraction. These receptors all stem from a woman in her twenties or thirties in good health.

V and J are TRBV4-1 and TRBJ1-3; D unclear. Looked up from germline, CDR1 is MGHRA and CDR2 is YSYEKL. CDR3 length: 18 amino acids. Trimming removed 0 bases at V and 2 bases at J, with 17 bases between. CDR3 nucleotides: TGCGCCAGCAGCCAAGATTGGTGGCTTACGGACGCTGGAAACACCATATATTTT. Residues: CASSQDWWLTDAGNTIYF.

The chain has TRBV6-5 and TRBJ1-3; D is unclear. V lost 8 bases and J lost 0, with 11 bases in between. The length of the CDR3 is 14 residues. Germline V gives CDR1 MNHEY, CDR2 SVGAGI. CDR3 loop: CASRRLNSGNTIYF. The DNA for the CDR3 is TGTGCCAGCCGTCGCCTTAACTCTGGAAACACCATATATTTT.

CDR3 coding DNA: TGCAGTGCTAGACCCCCGAGTGGCTACACCTTC. Its translation: CSARPPSGYTF. The V call is TRBV20-1, the J call TRBJ1-2; D is undetermined. The V and J ends lost 2 bases and 7 bases respectively, with 8 bases between them. Germline V gene data show CDR1 as DFQATT and CDR2 as SNEGSKA (reference sequence). This CDR3 has 11 amino acids.

This clone was seen more than once but under ten times. CDR3 sequence reads: CASSQIGTHREQFF. CDR3 nucleotides: TGTGCCAGCAGCCAAATCGGGACCCATCGAGAGCAGTTCTTC. The chain has TRBV4-2 and TRBJ2-1; D may correspond to TRBD1 or TRBD2 (5 bases each). CDR1 LGHNA and CDR2 YNFKEQ come from the germline V gene. Trimming cost V 2 bases and J 10 bases, with 15 bases left between them. CDR3 length: 14 amino acids.

This clone was seen a handful of times. This chain joins TRBV5-4 and TRBJ1-1; the D gene is possibly TRBD1 (6 bases). The V end was cut by 2 bases, the J end by 6 bases, with 14 bases between. CDR1 is SGHNT, CDR2 YYREEE, per germline (reference sequence). The CDR3 covers 14 residues. CDR3 residues: CASSLGQSLPEAFF. Written as DNA, the CDR3 is TGTGCCAGCAGCTTAGGACAGTCACTACCTGAAGCTTTCTTT. Supplemented by reference TRBV5-4 and TRBJ1-1, the full variable domain reads ETGVTQSPTHLIKTRGQQVTLRCSSQSGHNTVSWYQQALGQGPQFIFQYYREEENGRGNFPPRFSGLQFPNYSSELNVNALELDDSALYLCASSLGQSLPEAFFGQGTRLTVV.

The J gene is TRBJ2-7, the V gene TRBV2, with 8 bases fitting TRBD1. The CDR3 sequence is 14 residues long. Per germline, CDR1 SNHLY and CDR2 FYNNEI. The ends lost 3 bases at V and 6 bases at J; junction bases unmatched: 7. The CDR3 spells CASSDRGHRVEQYF. Here the CDR3 DNA reads TGTGCCAGCAGTGACAGGGGGCATAGAGTCGAGCAGTACTTC.

The chain joins TRBV7-8 to TRBJ1-5, with TRBD1 identical over 9 bases. The CDR3 length is 15 residues. Trimming removed 6 bases from V and 6 bases from J; junction bases left unmatched: 9. CDR1 is SGHVS and CDR2 is FQNEAQ in the germline V gene. In nucleotides, the CDR3 is TGTGCCAGCAGTTCACAGGGGGCGGCGGTTCAGCCCCAGCATTTT. Translated: CASSSQGAAVQPQHF.

This rearrangement joins TRBV29-1 to TRBJ2-1; no definite D call. V was pared by 0 bases and J by 1 base, with 7 bases between. CDR1 is SQVTM and CDR2 is ANQGSEA in the germline V gene. This CDR3 has 14 residues. CDR3 amino acids: CSVEEQLSYNEQFF. CDR3 nucleotides: TGCAGCGTTGAAGAACAACTTTCCTACAATGAGCAGTTCTTC.

The chain uses TRBV9 and TRBJ1-2, with TRBD1 as a possible D gene (5 bases). The CDR3 loop spans 13 amino acids. CDR1 is SGDLS, CDR2 YYNGEE, per germline. The V gene lost 0 bases and the J gene lost 7 bases, with 10 bases spanning the gap. The DNA for the CDR3 is TGTGCCAGCAGCGTAGGGCAGGGAGCTGGCTACACCTTC. Encoded protein: CASSVGQGAGYTF.

The J gene is TRBJ1-1, the V gene TRBV19; D perhaps matches TRBD1 (6 bases). Trimming pared 3 bases from V and 0 bases from J, leaving 14 bases between. Germline CDR1 and CDR2: LNHDA and SQIVND (reference sequence). This CDR3 spans 16 amino acids. The CDR3, as DNA: TGTGCCAGTAGTATTAAAAGGGGGGTGTTGAACACTGAAGCTTTCTTT. This encodes CASSIKRGVLNTEAFF.

In this sample, this clone turned up once. The chain joins TRBV21-1 to TRBJ1-5. TRBV21-1 is a pseudogene segment. The CDR3 runs to 17 residues. CDR3 nucleotide sequence: TGTGCCAGCAGCAATGGCCTACAGCGTCCATGCAATCAGCCCCAGCATTTT. It yields the protein CASSNGLQRPCNQPQHF.

This clone was counted between two and nine times. The V and J genes are TRBV18 and TRBJ2-4, with a tentative D call TRBD1 (5 bases). V dropped 6 bases and J dropped 7 bases, with 13 bases sitting between them. There are 13 residues in the CDR3. The germline V gene has CDR1 KGHSH and CDR2 LQKENI. The CDR3 reads CASSPGLENIQYF. The CDR3 DNA is TGTGCCAGCTCCCCAGGGCTCGAGAACATTCAGTACTTC.

The sample holds a few counts of this clone. The V gene is TRBV29-1, the J gene TRBJ1-2; D is perhaps TRBD1 (6 bases). Germline V gene sequence: CDR1 SQVTM, CDR2 ANQGSEA. Trimming stripped 7 bases from V and 5 bases from J, with 14 bases between. The CDR3 spans 12 residues. The CDR3 spells CSASQQGYGYTF. CDR3 nucleotide sequence: TGCAGCGCCTCACAACAGGGTTATGGCTACACCTTC.

The rearrangement uses TRBV5-4 and TRBJ2-3; TRBD2 is a possible D gene (5 bases). Trimming took off 4 bases at V and 0 bases at J, with 18 bases between the two ends. This CDR3 has 17 amino acids. CDR1 and CDR2 from the germline V gene are SGHNT and YYREEE (reference sequence). The DNA for the CDR3 is TGTGCCAGCAGCCCCCGGGGAGCATCCTCTAGCACAGATACGCAGTATTTT. Amino acids: CASSPRGASSSTDTQYF.

V usage is TRBV7-9 and J usage is TRBJ2-2, with D tentatively TRBD2 (5 bases). Germline V lookup: CDR1 SEHNR, CDR2 FQNEAQ (reference sequence). The V end was cut by 5 bases, the J end by 2 bases, with 18 bases between. The CDR3 covers 17 residues. In DNA, the CDR3 is TGTGCCAGCAGCCCCCTCGCTAGCTCAGGAAACACCGGGGAGCTGTTTTTT. Translation: CASSPLASSGNTGELFF.

The rearrangement uses TRBV19 and TRBJ2-2; D could derive from TRBD1 or TRBD2 (6 bases each). Per germline, CDR1 LNHDA and CDR2 SQIVND (reference sequence). Trimming pared 7 bases from V and 1 base from J, leaving 10 bases between. CDR3 length equals 14 residues. The CDR3 DNA sequence: TGTGCCAGTAAGGGGGGTCAGAACACCGGGGAGCTGTTTTTT. Its protein is CASKGGQNTGELFF.

J is TRBJ2-1 and V is TRBV11-2; TRBD1 matches 9 bases. J was trimmed by 3 bases and V by 4 bases; bases with no gene match: 4. The CDR3 length is 15 residues. CDR1 and CDR2 (germline): SGHAT, FQNNGV. The CDR3 bases are TGTGCCAGCAGCTCCGACAGGGGGTTCTACAATGAGCAGTTCTTC. Its protein product is CASSSDRGFYNEQFF.

This rearrangement joins TRBV9 to TRBJ1-4; 10 positions match TRBD1. The CDR3 is made up of 16 amino acids. The trim removed 4 bases at V and 3 bases at J, leaving 6 bases unmatched. Germline V gives CDR1 SGDLS, CDR2 YYNGEE. CDR3 sequence: CASSRDRGPPNEKLFF. The CDR3, as DNA: TGTGCCAGCAGCCGAGACAGGGGGCCGCCTAATGAAAAACTGTTTTTT.

The CDR3, as DNA: TGCTCCCGGAGGGCGTCGACAGATACGCAGTATTTT. Translation gives CSRRASTDTQYF. The chain combines TRBV23-1 with TRBJ2-3; the D gene is possibly TRBD2 (6 bases). TRBV23-1 is sorted into the ORF group, with uncertain function. This CDR3 has 12 amino acids.

This rearrangement joins TRBV14 to TRBJ2-7; 10 positions match TRBD2. Unmatched junction bases numbered 16, after V lost 5 bases and J lost 3 bases. CDR3 size: 18 residues. Germline CDR1 is SGHDN and CDR2 is FVKESK. CDR3 DNA: TGTGCCAGCAGCGAGACAGATCGACCGGGACTAGCGATCTACGAGCAGTACTTC. Its translation is CASSETDRPGLAIYEQYF.